This TCR beta chain was identified in a study of CD8 T cells in Susac syndrome. TCR beta sequencing covered blood CD8+ and CD4+ T cells. The V and J ends lost 6 bases and 0 bases, in that order; junction bases with no gene match: 16. Germline values: CDR1 SGHDT, CDR2 YYEEEE. The length of the CDR3 is 20 residues. Reverse transcription of roughly 0.5 to 1 ug RNA was carried out with random hexamers. Across 54 Vbeta and 13 Jbeta, TCR beta CDR3 was amplified with immunoSEQ multiplex PCR. TCRdb itself ran the immunoSEQ multiplex PCR reads through MiXCR, one entry per CDR3 protein. The table lists about 130,000 distinct CDR3 sequences, approximately 90% of them singletons.

This receptor was obtained from a human donor with multiple sclerosis. The source material was CD8+ T cells from PBMCs. This chain joins TRBV5-6 and TRBJ2-1; 12 nucleotides match TRBD2. The DNA of the CDR3 is TGTGCCAGCACTGCTTTCGGACTAGCGGGACCCTCGAGCTCCTACAATGAGCAGTTCTTC. Residues: CASTAFGLAGPSSSYNEQFF.